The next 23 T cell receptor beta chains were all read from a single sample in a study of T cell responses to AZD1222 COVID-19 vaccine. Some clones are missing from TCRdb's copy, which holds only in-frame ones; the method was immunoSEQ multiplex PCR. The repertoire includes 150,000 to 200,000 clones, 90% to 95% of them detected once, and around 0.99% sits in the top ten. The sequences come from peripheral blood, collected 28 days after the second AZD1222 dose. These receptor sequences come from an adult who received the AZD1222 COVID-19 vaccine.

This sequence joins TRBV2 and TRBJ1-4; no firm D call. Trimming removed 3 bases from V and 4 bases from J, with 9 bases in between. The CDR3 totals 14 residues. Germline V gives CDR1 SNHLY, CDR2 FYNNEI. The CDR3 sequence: CASSDWAFNEKLFF. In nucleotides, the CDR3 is TGTGCCAGCAGTGATTGGGCCTTTAATGAAAAACTGTTTTTT. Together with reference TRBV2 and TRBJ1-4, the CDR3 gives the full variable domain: EPEVTQTPSHQVTQMGQEVILRCVPISNHLYFYWYRQILGQKVEFLVSFYNNEISEKSEIFDDQFSVERPDGSNFTLKIRSTKLEDSAMYFCASSDWAFNEKLFFGSGTQLSVL.

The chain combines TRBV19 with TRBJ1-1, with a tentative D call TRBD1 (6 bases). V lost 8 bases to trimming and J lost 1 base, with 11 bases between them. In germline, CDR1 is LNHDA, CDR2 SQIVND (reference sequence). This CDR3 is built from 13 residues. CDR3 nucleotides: TGTGCCAGTTCCAGGACAGCGAACACTGAAGCTTTCTTT. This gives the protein CASSRTANTEAFF.

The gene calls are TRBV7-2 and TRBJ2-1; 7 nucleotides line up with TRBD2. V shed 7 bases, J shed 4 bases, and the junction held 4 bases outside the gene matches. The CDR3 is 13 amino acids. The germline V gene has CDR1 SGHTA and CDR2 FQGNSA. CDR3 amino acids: CASNEAGYNEQFF. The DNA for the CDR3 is TGTGCCAGCAATGAAGCGGGGTACAATGAGCAGTTCTTC.

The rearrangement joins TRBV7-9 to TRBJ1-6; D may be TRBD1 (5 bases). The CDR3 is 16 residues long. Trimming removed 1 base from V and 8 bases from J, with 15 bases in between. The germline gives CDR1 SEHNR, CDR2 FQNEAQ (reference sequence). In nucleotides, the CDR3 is TGTGCCAGCAGCTTAGTCGGGGACCTTCGGTATTCACCCCTCCACTTT. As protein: CASSLVGDLRYSPLHF. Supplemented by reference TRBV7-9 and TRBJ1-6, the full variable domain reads DTGVSQNPRHKITKRGQNVTFRCDPISEHNRLYWYRQTLGQGPEFLTYFQNEAQLEKSRLLSDRFSAERPKGSFSTLEIQRTEQGDSAMYLCASSLVGDLRYSPLHFGNGTRLTVT.

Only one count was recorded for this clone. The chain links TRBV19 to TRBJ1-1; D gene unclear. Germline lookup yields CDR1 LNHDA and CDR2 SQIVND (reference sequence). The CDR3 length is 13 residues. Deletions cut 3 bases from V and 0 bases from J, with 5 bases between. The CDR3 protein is CASSMNLNTEAFF. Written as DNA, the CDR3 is TGTGCCAGTAGTATGAATCTGAACACTGAAGCTTTCTTT. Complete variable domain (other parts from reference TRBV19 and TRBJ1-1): DGGITQSPKYLFRKEGQNVTLSCEQNLNHDAMYWYRQDPGQGLRLIYYSQIVNDFQKGDIAEGYSVSREKKESFPLTVTSAQKNPTAFYLCASSMNLNTEAFFGQGTRLTVV.

CDR3: CASSAGTGANYGYTF. The CDR3 DNA is TGTGCCAGTAGTGCCGGGACAGGGGCTAACTATGGCTACACCTTC. This chain links TRBV19 with TRBJ1-2; 10 bases are a match to TRBD1. The germline CDR1 and CDR2 sequences are LNHDA and SQIVND (reference sequence). The V and J ends lost 5 bases and 0 bases, in that order; junction bases with no gene match: 3. The CDR3 covers 15 residues.

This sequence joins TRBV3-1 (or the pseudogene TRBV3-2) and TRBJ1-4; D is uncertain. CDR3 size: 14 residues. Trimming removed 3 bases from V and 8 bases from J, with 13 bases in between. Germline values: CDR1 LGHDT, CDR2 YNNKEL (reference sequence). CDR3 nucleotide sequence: TGTGCCAGCAGCCACGGCGGCTCGGGGGAAAAACTGTTTTTT. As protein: CASSHGGSGEKLFF.

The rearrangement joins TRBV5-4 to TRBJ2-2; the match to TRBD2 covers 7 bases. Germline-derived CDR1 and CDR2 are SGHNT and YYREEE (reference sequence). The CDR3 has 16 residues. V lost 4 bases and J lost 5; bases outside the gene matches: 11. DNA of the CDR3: TGTGCCAGCAGCCTCACCCTTGGTAGCGGGACCGGGGAGCTGTTTTTT. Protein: CASSLTLGSGTGELFF.

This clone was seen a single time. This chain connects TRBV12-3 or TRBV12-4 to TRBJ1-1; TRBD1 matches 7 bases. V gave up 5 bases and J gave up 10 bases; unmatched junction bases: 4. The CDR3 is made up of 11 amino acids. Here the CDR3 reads CASSRQGSAFF. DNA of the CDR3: TGTGCCAGCAGTCGACAGGGATCAGCTTTCTTT.

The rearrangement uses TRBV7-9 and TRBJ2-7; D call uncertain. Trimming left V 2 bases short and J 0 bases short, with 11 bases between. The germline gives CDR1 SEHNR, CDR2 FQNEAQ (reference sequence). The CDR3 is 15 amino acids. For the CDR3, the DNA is TGTGCCAGCAGCTTACTGGGCTTCGGCTCCTACGAGCAGTACTTC. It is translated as CASSLLGFGSYEQYF.

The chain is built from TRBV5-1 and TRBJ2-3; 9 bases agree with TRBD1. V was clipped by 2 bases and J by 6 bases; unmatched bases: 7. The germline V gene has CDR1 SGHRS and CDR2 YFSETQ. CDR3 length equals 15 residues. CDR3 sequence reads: CASSLRGQGEDTQYF. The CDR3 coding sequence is TGCGCCAGCAGCTTAAGGGGACAGGGTGAGGATACGCAGTATTTT.

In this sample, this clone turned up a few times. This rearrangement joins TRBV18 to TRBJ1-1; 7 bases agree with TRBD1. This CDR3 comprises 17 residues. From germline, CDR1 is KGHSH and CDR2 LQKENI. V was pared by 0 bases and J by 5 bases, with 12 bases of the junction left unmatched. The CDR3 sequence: CASSPPFRTGGGTEAFF. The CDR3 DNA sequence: TGTGCCAGCTCACCACCTTTTCGGACAGGAGGGGGAACTGAAGCTTTCTTT.

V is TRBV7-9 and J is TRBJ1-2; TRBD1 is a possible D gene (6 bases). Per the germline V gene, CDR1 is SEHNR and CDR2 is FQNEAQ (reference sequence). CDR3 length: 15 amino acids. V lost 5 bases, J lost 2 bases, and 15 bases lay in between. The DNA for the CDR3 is TGTGCCAGCAGCCCAGGGGTCCTCGCGAACTATGGCTACACCTTC. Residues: CASSPGVLANYGYTF.

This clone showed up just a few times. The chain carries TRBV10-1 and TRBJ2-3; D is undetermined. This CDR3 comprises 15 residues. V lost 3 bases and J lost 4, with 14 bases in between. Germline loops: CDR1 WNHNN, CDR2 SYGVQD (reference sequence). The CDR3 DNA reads TGCGCCAGCAGTGAAGGTGGGGTTAGGGCAGATACGCAGTATTTT. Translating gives CASSEGGVRADTQYF.

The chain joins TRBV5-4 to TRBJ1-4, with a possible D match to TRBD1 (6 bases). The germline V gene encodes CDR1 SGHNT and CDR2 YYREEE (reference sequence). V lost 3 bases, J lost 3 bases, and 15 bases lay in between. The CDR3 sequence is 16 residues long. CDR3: CASSSGTLGPNEKLFF. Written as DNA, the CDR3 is TGTGCCAGCAGCTCCGGGACACTCGGTCCTAATGAAAAACTGTTTTTT.

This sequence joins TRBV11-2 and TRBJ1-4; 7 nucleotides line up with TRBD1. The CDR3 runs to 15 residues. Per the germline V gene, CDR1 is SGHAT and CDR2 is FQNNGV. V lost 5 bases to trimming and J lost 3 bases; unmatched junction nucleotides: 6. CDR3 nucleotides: TGTGCCAGCAGCGGCCACAGGGGCCCTAATGAAAAACTGTTTTTT. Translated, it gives CASSGHRGPNEKLFF.

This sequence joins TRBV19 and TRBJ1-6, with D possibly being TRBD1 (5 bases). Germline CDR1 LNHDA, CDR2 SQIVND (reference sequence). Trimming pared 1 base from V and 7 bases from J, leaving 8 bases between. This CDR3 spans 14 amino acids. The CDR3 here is CASSIGRENSPLHF. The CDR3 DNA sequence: TGTGCCAGTAGTATAGGCAGGGAAAATTCACCCCTCCACTTT.

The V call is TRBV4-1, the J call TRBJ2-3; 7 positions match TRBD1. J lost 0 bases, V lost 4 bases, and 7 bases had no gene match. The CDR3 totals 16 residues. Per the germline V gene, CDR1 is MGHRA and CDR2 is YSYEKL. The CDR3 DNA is TGCGCCAGCAGCCGAGACAGGGTAGGAAGCACAGATACGCAGTATTTT. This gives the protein CASSRDRVGSTDTQYF.

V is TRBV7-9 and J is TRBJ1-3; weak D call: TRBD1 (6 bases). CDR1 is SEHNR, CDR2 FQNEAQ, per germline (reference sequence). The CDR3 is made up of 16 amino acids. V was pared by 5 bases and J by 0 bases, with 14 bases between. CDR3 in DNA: TGTGCCAGCAGCCCACCGACAGGAGGCTCTGGAAACACCATATATTTT. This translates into CASSPPTGGSGNTIYF.

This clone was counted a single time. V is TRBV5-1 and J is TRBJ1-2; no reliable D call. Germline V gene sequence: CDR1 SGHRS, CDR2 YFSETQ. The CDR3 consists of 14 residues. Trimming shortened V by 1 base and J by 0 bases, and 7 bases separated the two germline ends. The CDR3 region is CASSLIAPNYGYTF. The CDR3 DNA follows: TGCGCCAGCAGCTTGATCGCTCCTAACTATGGCTACACCTTC.

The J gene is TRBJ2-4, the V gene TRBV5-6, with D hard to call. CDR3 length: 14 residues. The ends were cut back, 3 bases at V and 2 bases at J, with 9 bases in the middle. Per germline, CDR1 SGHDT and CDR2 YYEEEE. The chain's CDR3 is CASSSLGPKNIQYF. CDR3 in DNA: TGTGCCAGCAGCTCTTTAGGGCCCAAAAACATTCAGTACTTC.

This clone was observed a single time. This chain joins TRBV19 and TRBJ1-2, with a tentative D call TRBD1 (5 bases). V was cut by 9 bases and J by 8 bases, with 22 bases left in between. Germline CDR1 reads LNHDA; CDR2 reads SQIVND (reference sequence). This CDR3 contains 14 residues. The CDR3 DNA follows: TGTGCCAGCTCTATCCGCGGGGGGGATCAGGGCTACACCTTC. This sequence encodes CASSIRGGDQGYTF.

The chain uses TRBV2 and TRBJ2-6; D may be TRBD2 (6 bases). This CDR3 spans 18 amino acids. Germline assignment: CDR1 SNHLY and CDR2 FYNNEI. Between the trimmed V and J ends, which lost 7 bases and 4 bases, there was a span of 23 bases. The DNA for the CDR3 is TGTGCCAGCAAGGGAGGACGGGGCAGACAGCCCGGGGCCAACGTCCTGACTTTC. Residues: CASKGGRGRQPGANVLTF.